Listed here is a single T cell receptor beta chain. Its antigen is undetermined. The PCR ran on 60 Vbeta and 13 Jbeta primers. Study processing details: An analysis performed later counted around 86 million unique TCR beta chains (roughly 11 million of them shared). Using immunoSEQ multiplex PCR, the repertoire was profiled, and TCRdb retains in-frame clones only, with some absent. The D gene and trimming were derived from the DNA, and the V and J assignments and clone size from that table. The sample yields some 81,000 clones, more than 65% seen once. This specimen comes from a study of cytomegalovirus exposure and HLA in healthy donors. V shed 6 bases and J 10 bases; nucleotides not matched to a gene: 10. Germline assignment: CDR1 SGHDT and CDR2 YYEEEE. The CDR3 covers 13 residues. Whole-study findings and limits: Solely CMV serostatus was available to characterize immune exposure. Earlier results showed most TCR beta V segments being productive about 87% or about 30% of the time. As a later analysis showed, a missense DCLRE1C variant was linked to trimming of TCR beta V- and J-genes.

The source of this sequence is a middle-aged woman in good health and CMV-seropositive. Sequenced sample: PBMCs. The chain uses TRBV5-6 and TRBJ2-1; 7 nucleotides line up with TRBD1. Written as DNA, the CDR3 is TGTGCCAGCACCCACCGGGACAGAAGGGAGCAGTTCTTC. Translated, it gives CASTHRDRREQFF.